This TCR beta chain is from a study of T-cell memory formation after mild COVID-19. The CDR3 is made up of 15 amino acids. After removal of 7 bases from V and 4 bases from J, the junction contained 12 bases not matched to a gene. From germline, CDR1 is LGHNT and CDR2 FRNRAP. Study-wide findings and caveats: While clones contracting from day 15 to 85 were balanced between CD4 and CD8, later expanders leaned CD4+.

5'RACE with constant-segment primers yielded barcoded, UMI-tagged TCR alpha and TCR beta cDNA libraries. TCRdb re-called the 5' RACE reads through MiXCR, storing one row per CDR3 protein. Of approximately 190,000 distinct CDR3 sequences in the sample, around 18% were seen once. This clonotype was found many times. Its matching antigen is unknown. V and J are TRBV12-5 and TRBJ2-7; 8 positions agree with TRBD2. This clonotype was sampled from an adult woman who had mild COVID-19 (a few samples of this study predate the infection). Cell type and time point are not known. The sequenced sample was PBMCs or a T cell subset sorted from them (not recorded which). The CDR3, as DNA: TGTGCTAGTGCCCCGGTGGTAGCGGGAAGTTACGAGCAGTACTTC. As protein: CASAPVVAGSYEQYF.